This T cell receptor (beta chain) was sequenced for a study of blood T cells in healthy people across ages. PBMCs, at least 7 million per sample, were isolated. About this clonotype itself: Its target is not known.

Study-wide results and caveats: Naive CD4+ cells and diversity were both higher in long-lived donors than in aged donors.

Through a sample-barcoded 5' primer and a J-beta primer mix, a second PCR was run for roughly 6 to 12 cycles. In TCRdb, the 5' RACE reads were re-called with MiXCR into one record per CDR3 protein. The top ten clones hold roughly 34% of a sample with approximately 690,000 distinct CDR3 sequences, about 54% of them seen once. The specimen was blood. The receptor was isolated from a man between 60 and 75 years old in good health.

The CDR3 nucleotides are TGTGCCATCAGTGCGGTTTGGGGAGGGACAGATACGCAGTATTTT. Protein: CAISAVWGGTDTQYF. The chain uses TRBV10-3 and TRBJ2-3; 7 nucleotides match TRBD2. The CDR3 contains 15 residues. J gave up 3 bases and V 4 bases, and 7 bases lay outside the gene matches. Germline CDR1 ENHRY, CDR2 SYGVKD.